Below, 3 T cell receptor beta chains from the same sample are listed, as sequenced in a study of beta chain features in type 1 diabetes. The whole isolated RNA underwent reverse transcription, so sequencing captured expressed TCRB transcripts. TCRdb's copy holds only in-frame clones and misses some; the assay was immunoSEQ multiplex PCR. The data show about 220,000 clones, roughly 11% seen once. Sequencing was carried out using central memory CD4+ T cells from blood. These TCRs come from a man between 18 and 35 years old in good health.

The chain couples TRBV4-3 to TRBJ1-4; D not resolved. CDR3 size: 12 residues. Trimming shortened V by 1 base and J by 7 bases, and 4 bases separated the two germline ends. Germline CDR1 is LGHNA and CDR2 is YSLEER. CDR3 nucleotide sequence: TGCGCCAGCAGCCAAGTGGGTGAAAAACTGTTTTTT. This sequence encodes CASSQVGEKLFF.

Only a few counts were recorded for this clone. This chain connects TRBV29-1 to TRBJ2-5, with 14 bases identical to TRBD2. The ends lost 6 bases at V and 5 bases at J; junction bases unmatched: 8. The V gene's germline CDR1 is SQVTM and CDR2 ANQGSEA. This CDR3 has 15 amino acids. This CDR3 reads CSVPTRTSGRETQYF. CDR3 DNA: TGCAGCGTCCCAACCCGGACTAGCGGGAGGGAGACCCAGTACTTC.

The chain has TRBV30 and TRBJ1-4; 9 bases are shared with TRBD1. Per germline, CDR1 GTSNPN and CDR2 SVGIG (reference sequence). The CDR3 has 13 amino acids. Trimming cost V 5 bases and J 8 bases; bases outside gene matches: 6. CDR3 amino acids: CAWSQGAEEKLFF. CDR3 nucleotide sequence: TGTGCCTGGTCACAGGGGGCAGAGGAAAAACTGTTTTTT.